This section outlines one T cell receptor beta chain sequence together with its context. The source of the sample is a study of cytomegalovirus exposure and HLA in healthy donors. Amplification used 60 Vbeta primers and 13 Jbeta primers. Produced via immunoSEQ multiplex PCR; TCRdb's table is partial and in-frame only. Here the sample spans some 270,000 clones, 92% being singletons. The CDR3 length is 15 residues. Germline CDR1 MNHEY, CDR2 SVGAGI. V trimming: 5 bases; J trimming: 6 bases; junction bases outside the gene matches: 11. The chain links TRBV6-5 to TRBJ1-1; 8 nucleotides align to TRBD1. This sequence was found in a girl aged 2-15 years in good health and CMV-seronegative. Sample: PBMCs. CDR3 in amino acids: CASSAPQDRVAEAFF. The CDR3 DNA reads as TGTGCCAGCAGTGCCCCACAGGACAGGGTTGCTGAAGCTTTCTTT.